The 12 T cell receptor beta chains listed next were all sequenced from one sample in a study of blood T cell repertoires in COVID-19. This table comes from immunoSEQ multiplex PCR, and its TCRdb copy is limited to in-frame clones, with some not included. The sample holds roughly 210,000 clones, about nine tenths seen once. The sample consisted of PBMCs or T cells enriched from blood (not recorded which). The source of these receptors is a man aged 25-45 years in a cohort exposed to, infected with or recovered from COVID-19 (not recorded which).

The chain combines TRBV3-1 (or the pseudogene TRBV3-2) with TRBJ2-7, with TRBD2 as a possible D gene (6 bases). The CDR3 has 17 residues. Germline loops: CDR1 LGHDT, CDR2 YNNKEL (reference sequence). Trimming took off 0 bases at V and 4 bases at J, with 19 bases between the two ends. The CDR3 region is CASSQDPAARGEYEQYF. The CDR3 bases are TGTGCCAGCAGCCAAGATCCGGCAGCCCGCGGGGAGTACGAGCAGTACTTC.

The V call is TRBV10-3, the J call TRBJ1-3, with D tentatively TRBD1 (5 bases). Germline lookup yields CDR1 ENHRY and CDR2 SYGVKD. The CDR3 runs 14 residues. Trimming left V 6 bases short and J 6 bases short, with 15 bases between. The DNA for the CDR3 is TGTGCCATCAGCCTACCGGACACCCAAAACACCATATATTTT. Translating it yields CAISLPDTQNTIYF.

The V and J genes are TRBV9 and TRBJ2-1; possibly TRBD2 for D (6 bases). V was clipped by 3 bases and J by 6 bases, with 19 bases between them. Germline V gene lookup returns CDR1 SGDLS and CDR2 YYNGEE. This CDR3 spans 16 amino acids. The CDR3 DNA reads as TGTGCCAGCAGCGAACCAGATGGCGTGGGGGGCAATGAGCAGTTCTTC. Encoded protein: CASSEPDGVGGNEQFF.

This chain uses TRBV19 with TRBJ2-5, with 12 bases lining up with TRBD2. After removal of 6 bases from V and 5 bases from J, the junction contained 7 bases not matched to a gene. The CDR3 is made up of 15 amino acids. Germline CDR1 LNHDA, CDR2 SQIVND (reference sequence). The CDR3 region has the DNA TGTGCCAGTAGCCGCACTAGCGGGAGGATGGAGACCCAGTACTTC. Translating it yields CASSRTSGRMETQYF.

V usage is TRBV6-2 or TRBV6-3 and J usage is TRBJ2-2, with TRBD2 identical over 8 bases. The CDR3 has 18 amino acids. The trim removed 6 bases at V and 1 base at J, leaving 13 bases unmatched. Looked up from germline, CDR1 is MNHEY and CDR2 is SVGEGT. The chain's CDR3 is CASSPTTSGIKNTGELFF. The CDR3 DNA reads TGTGCCAGCAGCCCAACTACTAGCGGAATAAAGAACACCGGGGAGCTGTTTTTT.

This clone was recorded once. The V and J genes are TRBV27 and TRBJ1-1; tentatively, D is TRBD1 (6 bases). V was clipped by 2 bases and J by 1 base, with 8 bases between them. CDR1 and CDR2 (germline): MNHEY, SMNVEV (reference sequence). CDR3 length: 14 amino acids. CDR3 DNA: TGTGCCAGCAGTTTAGACAGGTCGAACACTGAAGCTTTCTTT. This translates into CASSLDRSNTEAFF.

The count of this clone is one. The DNA of the CDR3 is TGTGCCAGCAGCCCAGGGGTTAATGAAAAACTGTTTTTT. Amino acids: CASSPGVNEKLFF. The chain carries TRBV7-2 and TRBJ1-4, with D tentatively TRBD1 (6 bases). V was clipped by 5 bases and J by 4 bases, with 8 bases between them. CDR3 length: 13 residues. Germline V gene data show CDR1 as SGHTA and CDR2 as FQGNSA.

DNA for the CDR3: TGTGCCAGCAGCCCAGGGCCCGACAGGGCGGGTGAAAAACTGTTTTTT. Its protein product is CASSPGPDRAGEKLFF. The chain links TRBV7-6 to TRBJ1-4, with TRBD1 identical over 7 bases. Germline V CDR1 and CDR2: SGHVS, FNYEAQ. The CDR3 runs 16 residues. The junction had 13 bases not matched to a gene; V was cut back by 5 bases and J by 7 bases.

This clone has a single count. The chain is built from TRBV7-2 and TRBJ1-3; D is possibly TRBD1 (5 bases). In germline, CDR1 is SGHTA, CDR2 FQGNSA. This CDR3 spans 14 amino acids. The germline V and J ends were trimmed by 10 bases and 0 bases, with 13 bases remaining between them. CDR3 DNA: TGTGCCACCCTCACAGGACCCTCTGGAAACACCATATATTTT. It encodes CATLTGPSGNTIYF.

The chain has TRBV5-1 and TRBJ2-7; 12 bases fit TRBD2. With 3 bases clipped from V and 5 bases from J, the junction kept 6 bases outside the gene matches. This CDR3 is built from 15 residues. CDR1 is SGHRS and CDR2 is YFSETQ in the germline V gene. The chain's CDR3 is CASSSLAGGQNEQYF. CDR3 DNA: TGCGCCAGCAGCTCACTAGCGGGAGGACAGAACGAGCAGTACTTC.

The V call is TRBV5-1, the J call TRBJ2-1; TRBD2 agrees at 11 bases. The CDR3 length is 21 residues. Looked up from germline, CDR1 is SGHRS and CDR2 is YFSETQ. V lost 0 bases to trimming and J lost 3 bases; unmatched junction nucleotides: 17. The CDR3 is CASSLGPLRTSGRLDYNEQFF. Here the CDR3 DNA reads TGCGCCAGCAGCTTGGGGCCTCTTCGAACTAGCGGGAGACTCGACTACAATGAGCAGTTCTTC.

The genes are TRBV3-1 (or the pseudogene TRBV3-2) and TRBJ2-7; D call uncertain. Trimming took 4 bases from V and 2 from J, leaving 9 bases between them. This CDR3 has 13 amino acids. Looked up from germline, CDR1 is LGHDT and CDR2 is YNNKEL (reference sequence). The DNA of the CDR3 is TGTGCCAGCAGCCGGGCGAGCACCTACGAGCAGTACTTC. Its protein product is CASSRASTYEQYF.